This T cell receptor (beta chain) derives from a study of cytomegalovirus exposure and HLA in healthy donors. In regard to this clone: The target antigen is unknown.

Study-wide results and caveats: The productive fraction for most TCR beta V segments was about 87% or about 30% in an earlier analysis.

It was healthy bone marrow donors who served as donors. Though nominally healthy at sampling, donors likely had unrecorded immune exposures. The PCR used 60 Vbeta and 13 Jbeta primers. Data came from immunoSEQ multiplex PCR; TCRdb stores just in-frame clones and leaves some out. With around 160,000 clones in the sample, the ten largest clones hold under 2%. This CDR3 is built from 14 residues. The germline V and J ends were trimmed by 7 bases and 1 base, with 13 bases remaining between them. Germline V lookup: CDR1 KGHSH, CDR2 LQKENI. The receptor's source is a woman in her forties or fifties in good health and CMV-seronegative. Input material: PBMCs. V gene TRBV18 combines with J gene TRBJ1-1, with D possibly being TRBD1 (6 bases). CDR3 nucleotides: TGTGCCAGCTGTGAAGGGGGGGCGAACACTGAAGCTTTCTTT. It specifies CASCEGGANTEAFF.